A selection of T cell receptor beta chains follows, all from one sample in a study of blood T cell repertoires in COVID-19. Sequencing was performed with immunoSEQ multiplex PCR; in TCRdb, only in-frame clones are kept and a portion is missing. The sample carries 330,000 or so clones, roughly 87% recorded once. The sequencing sample was made of peripheral blood. Receptors originate from a young man with COVID-19, enrolled during active disease. The CDR3 runs from the conserved cysteine through the conserved F or W. The D gene is left open where the match is weak. Part of the rows lack a size; the others show once, few, many or a class for expanded clones.

d_call: TRBD1; j_call: TRBJ1-2; clone_size: few; v_call: TRBV29-1; cdr3_nt: TGCAGCGTTATGACAGGGTGGACTTACTATGGCTACACCTTC; cdr3_aa: CSVMTGWTYYGYTF
d_call: -; j_call: TRBJ1-1; clone_size: -; v_call: TRBV5-5; cdr3_nt: TGTGCCAGCAGCTTGAGCCCTTCGTGGACTGAAGCTTTCTTT; cdr3_aa: CASSLSPSWTEAFF
d_call: -; j_call: TRBJ1-1; clone_size: few; v_call: TRBV10-3; cdr3_nt: TGTGCCATCAGGGTCACTGAGAACACTGAAGCTTTCTTT; cdr3_aa: CAIRVTENTEAFF
d_call: -; j_call: TRBJ2-2; clone_size: few; v_call: TRBV25-1; cdr3_nt: TGTGCCAGCAGTATCGACAGGAATGAGGAGCTGTTTTTT; cdr3_aa: CASSIDRNEELFF
d_call: TRBD2; j_call: TRBJ2-1; clone_size: once; v_call: TRBV3-1/TRBV3-2; cdr3_nt: TGTGCCAGCAGCCAAGATTTGGGGACTAGAGTACATGAGCAGTTCTTC; cdr3_aa: CASSQDLGTRVHEQFF
d_call: TRBD1; j_call: TRBJ2-7; clone_size: -; v_call: TRBV28; cdr3_nt: TGTGCCAGCAATTCCCCCCTCGGACAGGCGGACGAGCAGTACTTC; cdr3_aa: CASNSPLGQADEQYF
d_call: -; j_call: TRBJ2-3; clone_size: -; v_call: TRBV2; cdr3_nt: TGTGCCAGCAGTTTCCTTGGCGGGCGCACCTATAGCACAGATACGCAGTATTTT; cdr3_aa: CASSFLGGRTYSTDTQYF
d_call: -; j_call: TRBJ2-6; clone_size: -; v_call: TRBV19; cdr3_nt: TGTGCCAGTAGTATGTTTCTTAGACAGGTCTACTCTGGGGCCAACGTCCTGACTTTC; cdr3_aa: CASSMFLRQVYSGANVLTF
d_call: TRBD2; j_call: TRBJ2-7; clone_size: -; v_call: TRBV6-2/TRBV6-3; cdr3_nt: TGTGCCAGCAGTCCCTGGACTAGCGTCGACGAGCAGTACTTC; cdr3_aa: CASSPWTSVDEQYF
d_call: TRBD1; j_call: TRBJ1-1; clone_size: -; v_call: TRBV15; cdr3_nt: TGTGCCACCAGCAGAGAACAGGGGGCATTGAACACTGAAGCTTTCTTT; cdr3_aa: CATSREQGALNTEAFF
d_call: -; j_call: TRBJ1-2; clone_size: -; v_call: TRBV4-1; cdr3_nt: TGCGCCAGCAGCCAAGTTTACGGGGGGAATACTATGGGCTACACCTTC; cdr3_aa: CASSQVYGGNTMGYTF
d_call: TRBD1; j_call: TRBJ2-7; clone_size: many; v_call: TRBV24-1; cdr3_nt: TGTGCCACCAGTGATTTACGAAACAGGGGGTCATTCCCCTACGAGCAGTACTTC; cdr3_aa: CATSDLRNRGSFPYEQYF
d_call: -; j_call: TRBJ1-1; clone_size: -; v_call: TRBV25-1; cdr3_nt: TGTGCCAGCAGTATGCCCGGGACTTCCAACACTGAAGCTTTCTTT; cdr3_aa: CASSMPGTSNTEAFF
d_call: TRBD1; j_call: TRBJ1-5; clone_size: -; v_call: TRBV5-4; cdr3_nt: TGTGCCAGCAGCCGCGGACAGGGGGCTAATCAGCCCCAGCATTTT; cdr3_aa: CASSRGQGANQPQHF
d_call: TRBD1; j_call: TRBJ2-1; clone_size: -; v_call: TRBV6-5; cdr3_nt: TGTGCCAGCAGTTATTCCGGGACAGGCCCCAACAATGAGCAGTTCTTC; cdr3_aa: CASSYSGTGPNNEQFF
d_call: -; j_call: TRBJ1-6; clone_size: -; v_call: TRBV19; cdr3_nt: TGTGCCAGTGTCGTGAGCCTCGGTTCACCCCTCCACTTT; cdr3_aa: CASVVSLGSPLHF
d_call: -; j_call: TRBJ2-2; clone_size: -; v_call: TRBV30; cdr3_nt: TGTGCCTGGAGTGGTACGCGGCTAGCACTGAACACCGGGGAGCTGTTTTTT; cdr3_aa: CAWSGTRLALNTGELFF
d_call: -; j_call: TRBJ2-5; clone_size: -; v_call: TRBV3-1/TRBV3-2; cdr3_nt: TGTGCCAGCAGCCACTCCCCTCAGGGGGGTCAAGAGACCCAGTACTTC; cdr3_aa: CASSHSPQGGQETQYF
d_call: -; j_call: TRBJ1-4; clone_size: -; v_call: TRBV5-6; cdr3_nt: TGTGCCAGCAGCTTCAGGCCCCGGGGTGAAAAACTGTTTTTT; cdr3_aa: CASSFRPRGEKLFF
d_call: -; j_call: TRBJ2-7; clone_size: -; v_call: TRBV12-3/TRBV12-4; cdr3_nt: TGTGCCAGCAGCAGGACAGCGAACGAGCAGTACTTC; cdr3_aa: CASSRTANEQYF
d_call: TRBD1; j_call: TRBJ2-3; clone_size: -; v_call: TRBV19; cdr3_nt: TGTGCCAGTGCAGATTGGACAGGGCCACGCACAGATACGCAGTATTTT; cdr3_aa: CASADWTGPRTDTQYF
d_call: TRBD1; j_call: TRBJ1-2; clone_size: -; v_call: TRBV5-8; cdr3_nt: TGTGCCAGCAAACTGGGGCAGGGGGCTCATGGCTACACCTTC; cdr3_aa: CASKLGQGAHGYTF
d_call: TRBD1; j_call: TRBJ1-5; clone_size: few; v_call: TRBV7-9; cdr3_nt: TGTGCCAGCAGCTTCACAGGGGAGCAGCCCCAGCATTTT; cdr3_aa: CASSFTGEQPQHF
d_call: TRBD1; j_call: TRBJ1-2; clone_size: -; v_call: TRBV19; cdr3_nt: TGTGCCAGTTCGGAGACAGGGAGCTATGGCTACACCTTC; cdr3_aa: CASSETGSYGYTF
d_call: -; j_call: TRBJ2-3; clone_size: -; v_call: TRBV10-3; cdr3_nt: TGTGCCATCAGTGAGTCTGCGAGCAGGGCAGATACGCAGTATTTT; cdr3_aa: CAISESASRADTQYF
d_call: TRBD2; j_call: TRBJ2-1; clone_size: -; v_call: TRBV11-3; cdr3_nt: TGTGCCAGCAGCTCGTCGGGACTAGGGGGATGGGGTGAGCAGTTCTTC; cdr3_aa: CASSSSGLGGWGEQFF
d_call: TRBD1; j_call: TRBJ2-2; clone_size: -; v_call: TRBV5-6; cdr3_nt: TGTGCCAGCAGCCCCCAACCCGGGACAGATAACACCGGGGAGCTGTTTTTT; cdr3_aa: CASSPQPGTDNTGELFF
d_call: TRBD1; j_call: TRBJ1-2; clone_size: -; v_call: TRBV5-6; cdr3_nt: TGTGCCAGCAGCCTGGACAGGGGGGCGTACGTCTATGGCTACACCTTC; cdr3_aa: CASSLDRGAYVYGYTF
d_call: -; j_call: TRBJ1-2; clone_size: once; v_call: TRBV7-3; cdr3_nt: TGTGCCAGCAGCTTAGACAGGTCTCAGGGGTATGGCTACACCTTC; cdr3_aa: CASSLDRSQGYGYTF
d_call: -; j_call: TRBJ1-5; clone_size: -; v_call: TRBV7-2; cdr3_nt: TGTGCCAGCAGCTTAGGGGGGGGCGCTGGGGAGCCCCAGCATTTT; cdr3_aa: CASSLGGGAGEPQHF
d_call: -; j_call: TRBJ2-6; clone_size: -; v_call: TRBV10-3; cdr3_nt: TGTGCCACCCAGGGCTCTGGGGCCAACGTCCTGACTTTC; cdr3_aa: CATQGSGANVLTF
d_call: -; j_call: TRBJ1-1; clone_size: -; v_call: TRBV5-1; cdr3_nt: TGCGCCAGCAGCCCCGGACAGCCGAACACTGAAGCTTTCTTT; cdr3_aa: CASSPGQPNTEAFF
d_call: -; j_call: TRBJ2-4; clone_size: -; v_call: TRBV24-1; cdr3_nt: TGTGCCACCAGTGATTTGCACGGGGGACTCGGGGCCAAAAACATTCAGTACTTC; cdr3_aa: CATSDLHGGLGAKNIQYF
d_call: -; j_call: TRBJ1-4; clone_size: -; v_call: TRBV9; cdr3_nt: TGTGCCAGCAGCGTAACAGGGTGGGGTGAAAAACTGTTTTTT; cdr3_aa: CASSVTGWGEKLFF
d_call: TRBD1; j_call: TRBJ1-5; clone_size: -; v_call: TRBV24-1; cdr3_nt: TGTGCCACCAGTGATTTTAACAGGGGTGGCCAGCCCCAGCATTTT; cdr3_aa: CATSDFNRGGQPQHF
d_call: TRBD1; j_call: TRBJ1-4; clone_size: once; v_call: TRBV4-1; cdr3_nt: TGCGCCAGCAGCCAGACGACAGGGAGCATTGAAAAACTGTTTTTT; cdr3_aa: CASSQTTGSIEKLFF
d_call: TRBD2; j_call: TRBJ2-7; clone_size: -; v_call: TRBV6-2/TRBV6-3; cdr3_nt: TGTGCCAGCAGTAGAAACCCTAGCGGACCTCCGTACGAGCAGTACTTC; cdr3_aa: CASSRNPSGPPYEQYF
d_call: -; j_call: TRBJ2-7; clone_size: -; v_call: TRBV19; cdr3_nt: TGTGCCAGTAGTATATTGAGTGGGGGGAACTACGAGCAGTACTTC; cdr3_aa: CASSILSGGNYEQYF
d_call: TRBD2; j_call: TRBJ2-3; clone_size: -; v_call: TRBV9; cdr3_nt: TGTGCCAGCAGCGCGACTAGCAGCCCCACAGATACGCAGTATTTT; cdr3_aa: CASSATSSPTDTQYF
d_call: -; j_call: TRBJ2-2; clone_size: -; v_call: TRBV25-1; cdr3_nt: TGTGCCAGCAGTGAGAGAACCGGGGAGCTGTTTTTT; cdr3_aa: CASSERTGELFF
d_call: TRBD1; j_call: TRBJ1-1; clone_size: once; v_call: TRBV28; cdr3_nt: TGTGCCAGCAGTCTACGGACAGGGGGTATCGCTGAAGCTTTCTTT; cdr3_aa: CASSLRTGGIAEAFF
d_call: TRBD1; j_call: TRBJ2-7; clone_size: -; v_call: TRBV7-3; cdr3_nt: TGTGCCAGCAGCGTATCCCAGGGGGCGCAGTACGAGCAGTACTTC; cdr3_aa: CASSVSQGAQYEQYF
d_call: -; j_call: TRBJ2-7; clone_size: few; v_call: TRBV6-5; cdr3_nt: TGTGCCAGCAGTTACTCGGGGGGAGAGCAGTACTTC; cdr3_aa: CASSYSGGEQYF
d_call: -; j_call: TRBJ2-2; clone_size: -; v_call: TRBV5-6; cdr3_nt: TGTGCCAGCAGCCCGGACTATTCCTCCGGGGAGCTGTTTTTT; cdr3_aa: CASSPDYSSGELFF